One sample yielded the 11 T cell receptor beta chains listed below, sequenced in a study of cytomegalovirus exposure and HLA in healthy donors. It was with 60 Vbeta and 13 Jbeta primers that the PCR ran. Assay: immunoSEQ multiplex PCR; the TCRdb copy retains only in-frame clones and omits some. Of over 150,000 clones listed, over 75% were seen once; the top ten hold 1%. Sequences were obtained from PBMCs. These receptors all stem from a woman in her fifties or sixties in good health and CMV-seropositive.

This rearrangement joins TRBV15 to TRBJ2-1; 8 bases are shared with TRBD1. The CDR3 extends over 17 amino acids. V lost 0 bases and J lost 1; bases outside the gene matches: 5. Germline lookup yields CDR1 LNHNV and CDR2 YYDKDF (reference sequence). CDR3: CATSRDRTGKSYNEQFF. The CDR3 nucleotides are TGTGCCACCAGCAGAGATCGGACAGGGAAGTCCTACAATGAGCAGTTCTTC.

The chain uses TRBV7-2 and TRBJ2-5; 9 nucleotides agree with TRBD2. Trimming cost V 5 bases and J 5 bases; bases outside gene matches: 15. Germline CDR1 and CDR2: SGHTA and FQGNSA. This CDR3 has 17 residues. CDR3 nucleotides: TGTGCCAGCAGCGCCCCCTTTTTAGCGGGAGCGAGGGAGACCCAGTACTTC. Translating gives CASSAPFLAGARETQYF. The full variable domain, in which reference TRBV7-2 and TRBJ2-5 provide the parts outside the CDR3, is GAGVSQSPSNKVTEKGKDVELRCDPISGHTALYWYRQSLGQGLEFLIYFQGNSAPDKSGLPSDRFSAERTGGSVSTLTIQRTQQEDSAVYLCASSAPFLAGARETQYFGPGTRLLVL.

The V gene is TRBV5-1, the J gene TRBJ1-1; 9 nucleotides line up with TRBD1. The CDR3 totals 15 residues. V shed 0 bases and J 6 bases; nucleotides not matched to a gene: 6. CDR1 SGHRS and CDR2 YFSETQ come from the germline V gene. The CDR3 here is CASSLGDRVIAEAFF. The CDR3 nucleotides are TGCGCCAGCAGCTTGGGGGACAGGGTCATCGCTGAAGCTTTCTTT.

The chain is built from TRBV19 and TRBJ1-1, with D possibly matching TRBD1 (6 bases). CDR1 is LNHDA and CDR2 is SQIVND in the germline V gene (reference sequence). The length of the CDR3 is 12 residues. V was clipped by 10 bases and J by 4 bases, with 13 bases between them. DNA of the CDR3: TGTGCCACTGGACAGCGAACCACTGAAGCTTTCTTT. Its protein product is CATGQRTTEAFF.

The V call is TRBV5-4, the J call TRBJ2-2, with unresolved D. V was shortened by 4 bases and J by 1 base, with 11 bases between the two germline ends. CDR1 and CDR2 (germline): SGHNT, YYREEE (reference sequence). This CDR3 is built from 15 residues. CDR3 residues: CASSPQYGNTGELFF. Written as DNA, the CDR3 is TGTGCCAGCAGCCCCCAGTATGGGAACACCGGGGAGCTGTTTTTT.

CDR3 sequence: CASSPSGAKNIQYF. As DNA, the CDR3 is TGTGCCAGCAGCCCCTCGGGAGCCAAAAACATTCAGTACTTC. The rearrangement joins TRBV5-4 to TRBJ2-4; D gene ambiguous. The CDR3 contains 14 residues. CDR1 SGHNT and CDR2 YYREEE come from the germline V gene (reference sequence). V lost 4 bases and J lost 0, with 8 bases in between. The variable domain in full, completed from reference TRBV5-4 and TRBJ2-4, reads ETGVTQSPTHLIKTRGQQVTLRCSSQSGHNTVSWYQQALGQGPQFIFQYYREEENGRGNFPPRFSGLQFPNYSSELNVNALELDDSALYLCASSPSGAKNIQYFGAGTRLSVL.

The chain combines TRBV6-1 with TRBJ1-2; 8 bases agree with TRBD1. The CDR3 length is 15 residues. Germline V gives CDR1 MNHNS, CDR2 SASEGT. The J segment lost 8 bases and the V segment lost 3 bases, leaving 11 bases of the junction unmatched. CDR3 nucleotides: TGTGCCAGCAGTGAGGGACTGACAGGGGCCGGAGGCTACACCTTC. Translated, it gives CASSEGLTGAGGYTF.

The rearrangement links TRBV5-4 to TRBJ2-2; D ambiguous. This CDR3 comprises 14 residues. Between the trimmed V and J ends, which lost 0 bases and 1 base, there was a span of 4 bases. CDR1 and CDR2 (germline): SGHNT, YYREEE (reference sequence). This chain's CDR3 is CASSLGQNTGELFF. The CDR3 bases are TGTGCCAGCAGCTTGGGACAGAACACCGGGGAGCTGTTTTTT.

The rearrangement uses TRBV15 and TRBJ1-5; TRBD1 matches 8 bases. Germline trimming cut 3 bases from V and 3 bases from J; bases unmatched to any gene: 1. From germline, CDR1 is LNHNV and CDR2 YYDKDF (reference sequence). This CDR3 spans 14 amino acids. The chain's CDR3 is CATSRTGANQPQHF. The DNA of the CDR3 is TGTGCCACCAGCAGGACAGGGGCCAATCAGCCCCAGCATTTT.

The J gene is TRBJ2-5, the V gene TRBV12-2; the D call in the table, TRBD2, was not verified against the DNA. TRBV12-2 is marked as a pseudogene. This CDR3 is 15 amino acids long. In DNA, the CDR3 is TGTGCAAGTCGCTTAGGCACTAGCGTCAAAGAGACCCAGTACTTC. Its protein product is CASRLGTSVKETQYF.

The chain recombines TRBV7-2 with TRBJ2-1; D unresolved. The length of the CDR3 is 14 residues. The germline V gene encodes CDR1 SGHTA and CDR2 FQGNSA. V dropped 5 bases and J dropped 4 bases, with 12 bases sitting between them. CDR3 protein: CASSPDRRYNEQFF. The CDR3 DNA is TGTGCCAGCAGCCCCGACCGGAGATACAATGAGCAGTTCTTC.